This section outlines one TCR beta chain sequence together with its context. Antigen unknown. V was shortened by 3 bases and J by 5 bases, with 9 bases between the two germline ends. This CDR3 contains 12 residues. Germline V lookup: CDR1 SGHDT, CDR2 YYEEEE. This entry comes from a study of shared clonotypes between healthy human individuals. Broader study findings: Memory subsets had estimated richness that was generally smaller than that of naive subsets.

Data came from immunoSEQ multiplex PCR; TCRdb stores just in-frame clones and leaves some out. Of around 640,000 clones listed, roughly 96% are singletons. As defined, naive CD8 cells were CD45RO-negative and positively selected for CCR7, with terminally differentiated effector memory CD45RA+ cells excluded. Sequenced input: naive CD8+ T cells sorted from blood. The genes are TRBV5-6 and TRBJ2-7; D may be TRBD1 (5 bases). The sequence derives from a woman in her 30s in good health. The CDR3 loop reads CASSSQGDEQYF. The CDR3 nucleotides read TGTGCCAGCAGCTCACAAGGGGACGAGCAGTACTTC. The variable domain in full, with the rest retrieved from reference TRBV5-6 and TRBJ2-7, is DAGVTQSPTHLIKTRGQQVTLRCSPKSGHDTVSWYQQALGQGPQFIFQYYEEEERQRGNFPDRFSGHQFPNYSSELNVNALLLGDSALYLCASSSQGDEQYFGPGTRLTVT.